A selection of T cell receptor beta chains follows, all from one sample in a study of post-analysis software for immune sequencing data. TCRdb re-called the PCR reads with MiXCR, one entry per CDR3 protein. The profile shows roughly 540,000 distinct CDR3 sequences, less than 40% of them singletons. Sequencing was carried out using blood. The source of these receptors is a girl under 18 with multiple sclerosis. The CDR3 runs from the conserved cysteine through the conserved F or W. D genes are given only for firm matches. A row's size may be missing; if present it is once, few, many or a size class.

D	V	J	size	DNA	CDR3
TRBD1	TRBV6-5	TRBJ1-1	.	TGTGCCAGCATCTTGGACAGGGCTGGAACTGAAGCTTTCTTT	CASILDRAGTEAFF
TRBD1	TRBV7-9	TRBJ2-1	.	TGTGCCAGCAGCCGAGGACAGGGGGAGTACAATGAGCAGTTCTTC	CASSRGQGEYNEQFF
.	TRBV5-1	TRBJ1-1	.	TGCGCCAGCAGCGTGGACTCCCGAGCGAGCACTGAAGCTTTCTTT	CASSVDSRASTEAFF
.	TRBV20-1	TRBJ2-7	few	TGCAGTGCTAGAGATTGGAGGGGCCGTAGCTCCTACGAGCAGTACTTC	CSARDWRGRSSYEQYF
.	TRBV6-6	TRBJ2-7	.	TGTGCCAGCAGTTGGGACGGGGACTCCTACGAGCAGTACTTC	CASSWDGDSYEQYF
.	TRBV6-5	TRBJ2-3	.	TGTGCCAGCAGTTACAAGGGGCGGGGAGATACGCAGTATTTT	CASSYKGRGDTQYF
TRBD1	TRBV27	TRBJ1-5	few	TGTGCCAGCAGTCACATCAGGGGACAGGTTTATAGCAATCAGCCCCAGCATTTT	CASSHIRGQVYSNQPQHF
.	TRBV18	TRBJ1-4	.	TGTGCCAGCTCACCCTCTGTCGGGCGGGAAAAACTGTTTTTT	CASSPSVGREKLFF
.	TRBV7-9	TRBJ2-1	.	TGTGCCAGCAGCTTAGCTGTGGACAATGAGCAGTTCTTC	CASSLAVDNEQFF
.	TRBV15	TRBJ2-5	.	TGTGCCACCAGCAGAGTGGGGGAGACCCAGTACTTC	CATSRVGETQYF
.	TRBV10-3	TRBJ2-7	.	TGTGCCATCAGCGCCTTCGAGGCCCACGAGCAGTACTTC	CAISAFEAHEQYF
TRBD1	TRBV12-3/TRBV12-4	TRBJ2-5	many	TGTGCCAGCAGCGAGGACAGGGTACAAGAGACCCAGTACTTC	CASSEDRVQETQYF
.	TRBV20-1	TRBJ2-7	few	TGCAGTGCTAGAGATCAGTTATATTTGGCATGCGAGCAGTACTTC	CSARDQLYLACEQYF
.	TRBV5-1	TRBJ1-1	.	TGCGCCAGCAGCCTATGGTCCGGCGCGAACACTGAAGCTTTCTTT	CASSLWSGANTEAFF
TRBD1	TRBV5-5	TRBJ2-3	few	TGTGCCAGCAGCATAGGACAGGGGGCAGATACGCAGTATTTT	CASSIGQGADTQYF
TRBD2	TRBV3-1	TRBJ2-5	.	TGTGCCAGCAGCCAAGCTAGCGGGGGGGCTTGGCCGGAGACCCAGTACTTC	CASSQASGGAWPETQYF
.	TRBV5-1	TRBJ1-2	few	TGCGCCAGCAGCTTGACCCCCTCCTATGGCTACACCTTC	CASSLTPSYGYTF
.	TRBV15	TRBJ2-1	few	TGTGCCACCAGCAGAGGCCGGGGGCAGGGCTCCTACAATGAGCAGTTCTTC	CATSRGRGQGSYNEQFF
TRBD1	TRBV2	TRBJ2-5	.	TGTGCCAGCAGTGAACTGGGGACAGGGCAAGAGACCCAGTACTTC	CASSELGTGQETQYF
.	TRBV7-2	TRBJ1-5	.	TGTGCCAGCAGCTTAGTGGCAGGGAGGAGCAATCAGCCCCAGCATTTT	CASSLVAGRSNQPQHF
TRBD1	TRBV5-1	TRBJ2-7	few	TGCGCCAGCAGCTTGGAGGGACAGAGAGCCTACGAGCAGTACTTC	CASSLEGQRAYEQYF
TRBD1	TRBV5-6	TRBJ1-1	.	TGTGCCAGCAGGGTAACGGGACAGGGCGACTACACTGAAGCTTTCTTT	CASRVTGQGDYTEAFF